A single T cell receptor beta chain is shown here with its context. Its antigen is currently unknown. These data are taken from a study of T cell repertoires in ileal Crohn's disease. Looking at the study overall: At surgery, around 40% of patients smoked, with median disease duration 7.9 years. Surgery for a complication: stricturing in about 61%, penetrating in roughly 40%.

Using immunoSEQ multiplex PCR, the repertoire was profiled, and TCRdb retains in-frame clones only, with some absent. The sample has 30,000 to 35,000 clones, about 82% seen once; the top ten hold 15% to 20%. Patients were adults with ileal or ileocolonic Crohn's disease needing resection. The study, taken as a whole, reports: Active smokers at surgery had more clonal expansions than non-smokers.

The receptor's source is an adult with Crohn's disease. The sample comprised ileal tissue.

The chain's CDR3 is CASSSIRSGGRETQYF. In nucleotides, the CDR3 is TGTGCCAGCAGCTCCATCCGGTCAGGAGGACGTGAGACCCAGTACTTC. The V gene is TRBV5-5, the J gene TRBJ2-5; the D gene is possibly TRBD2 (5 bases). The CDR3 extends over 16 amino acids. CDR1 and CDR2 (germline): SGHKS, YYEKEE (reference sequence). Trimming took off 3 bases at V and 5 bases at J, with 20 bases between the two ends.